These 14 T cell receptor beta chains were all obtained from the same sample, sequenced in a study of blood T cell repertoires in COVID-19. Clones were read by immunoSEQ multiplex PCR, and TCRdb kept only the in-frame ones, dropping some. The table lists fewer than 200,000 clones, around 80% of them singletons, with over 12% in the top ten. The specimen was PBMCs or T cells enriched from blood (not recorded which). The receptors were sampled from a man in his forties or fifties who had recovered from COVID-19.

The chain employs TRBV28 and TRBJ1-2; D is undetermined. Trimming removed 5 bases at V and 4 bases at J, with 11 bases between. The CDR3 is 13 amino acids. Germline CDR1 MDHEN, CDR2 SYDVKM. CDR3 coding DNA: TGTGCCAGCAGTCTGGCCGCCGCCTATGGCTACACCTTC. Its translation is CASSLAAAYGYTF.

The CDR3 loop is CASSPDRWGNQPQHF. The CDR3 bases are TGTGCCAGCAGTCCGGACAGGTGGGGCAATCAGCCCCAGCATTTT. The genes are TRBV2 and TRBJ1-5; 7 bases match TRBD1. The V segment lost 5 bases and the J segment 2 bases; nucleotides outside the gene matches: 6. The CDR3 runs to 15 residues. From germline, CDR1 is SNHLY and CDR2 FYNNEI.

The chain couples TRBV5-5 to TRBJ1-4, with unresolved D. Germline V CDR1 and CDR2: SGHKS, YYEKEE (reference sequence). The CDR3 has 16 amino acids. Trimming took off 4 bases at V and 2 bases at J, with 15 bases between the two ends. CDR3 bases: TGTGCCAGCAGCCTAGAGAAGGGCGGGACTAATGAAAAACTGTTTTTT. Its protein is CASSLEKGGTNEKLFF.

The CDR3 bases are TGTGCCAGCAGCCAAGCGTATAGCAGGGGCAACACCGGGGAGCTGTTTTTT. Amino acid sequence: CASSQAYSRGNTGELFF. This sequence joins TRBV3-1 (or the pseudogene TRBV3-2) and TRBJ2-2, with D possibly matching TRBD1 (6 bases). There are 17 residues in the CDR3. Between the trimmed V and J ends, which lost 1 base and 2 bases, there was a span of 14 bases. CDR1 LGHDT and CDR2 YNNKEL come from the germline V gene (reference sequence).

The rearrangement joins TRBV5-6 to TRBJ2-5, with D hard to call. Germline values: CDR1 SGHDT, CDR2 YYEEEE. Trimming removed 0 bases from V and 3 bases from J, with 9 bases in between. The CDR3 sequence is 14 residues long. The CDR3 loop reads CASSLAPTEETQYF. The CDR3 DNA is TGTGCCAGCAGCTTGGCGCCCACAGAAGAGACCCAGTACTTC.

This sequence joins TRBV20-1 and TRBJ2-1, with unresolved D. Germline values: CDR1 DFQATT, CDR2 SNEGSKA (reference sequence). Trimming left V 3 bases short and J 0 bases short, with 15 bases between. The CDR3 contains 16 residues. In DNA form, the CDR3 reads TGCAGTGCTAGTGTTGGGCCCGTTAACTCCTACAATGAGCAGTTCTTC. Residues: CSASVGPVNSYNEQFF.

This clone was counted a single time. This chain joins TRBV5-6 and TRBJ1-1; 7 bases align to TRBD1. The length of the CDR3 is 14 residues. V lost 5 bases, J lost 2 bases, and 6 bases stayed unmatched. Germline values: CDR1 SGHDT, CDR2 YYEEEE. The CDR3 bases are TGTGCCAGCAGTCGAGACAGGGCAAACACTGAAGCTTTCTTT. It translates to CASSRDRANTEAFF. Drawing the rest from reference TRBV5-6 and TRBJ1-1, the complete variable domain is DAGVTQSPTHLIKTRGQQVTLRCSPKSGHDTVSWYQQALGQGPQFIFQYYEEEERQRGNFPDRFSGHQFPNYSSELNVNALLLGDSALYLCASSRDRANTEAFFGQGTRLTVV.

V is TRBV2 and J is TRBJ1-2; TRBD1 aligns across 7 bases. CDR1 and CDR2 from the germline V gene are SNHLY and FYNNEI. J was trimmed by 5 bases and V by 6 bases; bases with no gene match: 12. CDR3 length: 15 residues. As DNA, the CDR3 is TGTGCCAGCAGGTCCCAGGGGGTTTCGCGGTATGGCTACACCTTC. This encodes CASRSQGVSRYGYTF.

The genes are TRBV19 and TRBJ2-2; 10 bases align to TRBD2. The CDR3 has 15 amino acids. The germline V gene has CDR1 LNHDA and CDR2 SQIVND (reference sequence). Germline trimming cut 4 bases from V and 11 bases from J; bases unmatched to any gene: 10. The CDR3 DNA sequence: TGTGCCAGTAGTAGTCTAGCGGGGGTGGCGGTTGAGCTGTTTTTT. Translated, it gives CASSSLAGVAVELFF.

The J gene is TRBJ1-3, the V gene TRBV25-1; D is unclear. Trimming removed 4 bases at V and 0 bases at J, with 10 bases between. CDR3 length: 15 amino acids. Germline assignment: CDR1 MGHDK and CDR2 SYGVNS. DNA for the CDR3: TGTGCCAGCAGTGTCGGGTTAGCCTCTGGAAACACCATATATTTT. Amino acid sequence: CASSVGLASGNTIYF.

The sample holds a few counts of this clone. The gene calls are TRBV30 and TRBJ1-5; TRBD1 might be the D (6 bases). Trimming took 7 bases from V and 4 from J, leaving 17 bases between them. The CDR3 totals 14 residues. CDR1 is GTSNPN, CDR2 SVGIG, per germline (reference sequence). The CDR3: CASGGHNGNQPQHF. CDR3 nucleotide sequence: TGTGCCTCTGGGGGACATAACGGAAATCAGCCCCAGCATTTT.

V gene TRBV15 combines with J gene TRBJ1-3; TRBD1 aligns across 7 bases. CDR1 and CDR2 from the germline V gene are LNHNV and YYDKDF (reference sequence). V gave up 3 bases and J gave up 3 bases; unmatched junction bases: 2. The CDR3 is made up of 14 amino acids. The CDR3, as DNA: TGTGCCACCAGCAGCGGGACAGTTGGAAACACCATATATTTT. Translation gives CATSSGTVGNTIYF.

The chain recombines TRBV5-1 with TRBJ1-1; TRBD1 aligns across 9 bases. Germline V lookup: CDR1 SGHRS, CDR2 YFSETQ. The CDR3 is made up of 14 amino acids. J gave up 1 base and V 4 bases, and 2 bases lay outside the gene matches. The CDR3 reads CASSNRGQNTEAFF. CDR3 DNA sequence: TGCGCCAGCAGCAACAGGGGGCAGAACACTGAAGCTTTCTTT.

CDR3 DNA: TGTGCCATCAGTGAGTCGTCGGGGGTGAGTGGGAATGAGCAGTTCTTC. Its protein product is CAISESSGVSGNEQFF. The J gene is TRBJ2-1, the V gene TRBV10-3; weak D call: TRBD2 (6 bases). The V gene lost 0 bases and the J gene lost 7 bases, with 16 bases spanning the gap. CDR1 ENHRY and CDR2 SYGVKD come from the germline V gene. CDR3 length: 16 residues.